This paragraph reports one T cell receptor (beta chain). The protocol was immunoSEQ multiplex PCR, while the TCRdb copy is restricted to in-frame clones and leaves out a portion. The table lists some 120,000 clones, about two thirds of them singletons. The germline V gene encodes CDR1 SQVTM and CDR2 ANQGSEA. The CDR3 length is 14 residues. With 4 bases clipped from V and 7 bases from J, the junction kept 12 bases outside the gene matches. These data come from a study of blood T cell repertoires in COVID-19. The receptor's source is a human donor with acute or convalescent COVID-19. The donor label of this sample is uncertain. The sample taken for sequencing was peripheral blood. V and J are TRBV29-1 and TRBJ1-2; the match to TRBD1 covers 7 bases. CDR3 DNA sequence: TGCAGCGTTGGAGATCCGGGACAGCTCGCTGGCTACACCTTC. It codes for CSVGDPGQLAGYTF.